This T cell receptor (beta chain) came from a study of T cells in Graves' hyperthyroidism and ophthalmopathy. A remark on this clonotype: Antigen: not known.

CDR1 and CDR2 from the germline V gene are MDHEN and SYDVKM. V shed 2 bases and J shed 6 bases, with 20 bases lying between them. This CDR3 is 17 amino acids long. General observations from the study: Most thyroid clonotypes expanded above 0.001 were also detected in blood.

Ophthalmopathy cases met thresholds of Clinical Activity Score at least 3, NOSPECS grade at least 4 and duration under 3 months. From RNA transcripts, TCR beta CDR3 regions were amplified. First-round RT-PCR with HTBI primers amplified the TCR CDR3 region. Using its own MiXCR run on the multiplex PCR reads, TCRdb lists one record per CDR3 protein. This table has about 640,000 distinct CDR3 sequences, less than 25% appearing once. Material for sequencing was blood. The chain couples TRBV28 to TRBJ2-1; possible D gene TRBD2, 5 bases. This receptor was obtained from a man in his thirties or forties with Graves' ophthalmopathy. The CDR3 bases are TGTGCCAGCAGTTTAACGGGCCTACGGCGGGTTCTCAATGAGCAGTTCTTC. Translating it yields CASSLTGLRRVLNEQFF. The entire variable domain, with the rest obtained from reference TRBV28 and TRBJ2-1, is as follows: DVKVTQSSRYLVKRTGEKVFLECVQDMDHENMFWYRQDPGLGLRLIYFSYDVKMKEKGDIPEGYSVSREKKERFSLILESASTNQTSMYLCASSLTGLRRVLNEQFFGPGTRLTVL.